Shown below are 29 T cell receptor beta chains from a single sample sequenced in a study of blood T cell repertoires in COVID-19. TCRdb's copy holds only in-frame clones and misses some; the assay was immunoSEQ multiplex PCR. The sample includes about 130,000 clones, about 91% of them seen just once. The sample consisted of peripheral blood. The receptor source for this set is a man over 45 with acute or convalescent COVID-19.

The V gene is TRBV7-2, the J gene TRBJ2-1, with 10 bases lining up with TRBD2. This CDR3 comprises 15 residues. V lost 2 bases to trimming and J lost 8 bases; unmatched junction nucleotides: 6. From germline, CDR1 is SGHTA and CDR2 FQGNSA. The DNA of the CDR3 is TGTGCCAGCAGCTTAAGCGGGAGGGCCTGGGATGAGCAGTTCTTC. This sequence encodes CASSLSGRAWDEQFF.

The chain couples TRBV7-9 to TRBJ2-7; TRBD1 matches 8 bases. The CDR3 is 16 residues long. V lost 5 bases and J lost 2; bases outside the gene matches: 11. The germline V gene encodes CDR1 SEHNR and CDR2 FQNEAQ (reference sequence). The chain's CDR3 is CASSHSSGTGPYEQYF. The CDR3 coding sequence is TGTGCCAGCAGCCACTCCTCCGGGACAGGTCCCTACGAGCAGTACTTC.

The J gene is TRBJ2-3, the V gene TRBV12-5, with TRBD1 identical over 7 bases. The V gene's germline CDR1 is LGHNT and CDR2 FRNRAP. V lost 6 bases to trimming and J lost 2 bases; unmatched junction nucleotides: 2. The CDR3 is 13 amino acids. CDR3 nucleotide sequence: TGTGCTAGTGGGGACAGGATCACAGATACGCAGTATTTT. Translation: CASGDRITDTQYF.

The chain combines TRBV3-1 (or the pseudogene TRBV3-2) with TRBJ2-1, with 10 bases that match TRBD2. The V and J ends lost 4 bases and 7 bases, in that order; junction bases with no gene match: 7. Germline values: CDR1 LGHDT, CDR2 YNNKEL (reference sequence). The CDR3 is 15 amino acids. CDR3: CASSRKREGLNEQFF. CDR3 DNA: TGTGCCAGCAGCCGAAAGCGGGAGGGCCTAAATGAGCAGTTCTTC.

This chain uses TRBV5-6 with TRBJ2-7; maybe TRBD1 (6 bases). Trimming left V 3 bases short and J 3 bases short, with 19 bases between. Germline V gene data show CDR1 as SGHDT and CDR2 as YYEEEE. The CDR3 has 16 amino acids. This CDR3 reads CASSSLPGQTFYEQYF. The CDR3 region has the DNA TGTGCCAGCAGCTCCCTACCTGGACAGACTTTCTACGAGCAGTACTTC.

The rearrangement links TRBV7-9 to TRBJ1-1; D possibly corresponds to TRBD1 (6 bases). Germline loops: CDR1 SEHNR, CDR2 FQNEAQ (reference sequence). The CDR3 length is 15 residues. V lost 1 base to trimming and J lost 6 bases, with 15 bases between them. CDR3 region: CASSLVVSGDAEAFF. The CDR3 DNA reads TGTGCCAGCAGCTTAGTGGTTTCAGGGGACGCTGAAGCTTTCTTT. The variable domain in full, with the rest retrieved from reference TRBV7-9 and TRBJ1-1, is DTGVSQNPRHKITKRGQNVTFRCDPISEHNRLYWYRQTLGQGPEFLTYFQNEAQLEKSRLLSDRFSAERPKGSFSTLEIQRTEQGDSAMYLCASSLVVSGDAEAFFGQGTRLTVV.

V gene TRBV5-1 combines with J gene TRBJ2-6; 8 bases line up with TRBD1. This CDR3 spans 18 amino acids. J gave up 2 bases and V 4 bases, and 11 bases lay outside the gene matches. Germline assignment: CDR1 SGHRS and CDR2 YFSETQ. CDR3 in amino acids: CASSPSGGRATGANVLTF. CDR3 bases: TGCGCCAGCAGCCCGTCAGGGGGCAGGGCGACTGGGGCCAACGTCCTGACTTTC.

The chain combines TRBV28 with TRBJ2-5; the match to TRBD2 covers 12 bases. The CDR3 runs to 15 residues. The germline V gene has CDR1 MDHEN and CDR2 SYDVKM. V trimming: 8 bases; J trimming: 5 bases; junction bases outside the gene matches: 9. In nucleotides, the CDR3 is TGTGCCAGCGTACCTAGCGGGAGGGCCGGGGAGACCCAGTACTTC. Its translation: CASVPSGRAGETQYF.

The V and J genes are TRBV27 and TRBJ1-4, with TRBD1 identical over 8 bases. Germline V gene sequence: CDR1 MNHEY, CDR2 SMNVEV (reference sequence). J was trimmed by 4 bases and V by 8 bases; bases with no gene match: 9. CDR3 length: 15 amino acids. The CDR3 nucleotides are TGTGCCAGCCGCCCGGTGACAGGGGTTAATGAAAAACTGTTTTTT. It codes for CASRPVTGVNEKLFF.

The chain links TRBV28 to TRBJ1-6; no definite D call. The V gene's germline CDR1 is MDHEN and CDR2 SYDVKM. Between the trimmed V and J ends, which lost 6 bases and 7 bases, there was a span of 19 bases. CDR3 size: 16 residues. The chain's CDR3 is CASSRVRGRDNSPLHF. CDR3 sequence (DNA): TGTGCCAGCAGCCGAGTAAGAGGGAGAGACAATTCACCCCTCCACTTT.

The chain carries TRBV20-1 and TRBJ1-2; D possibly corresponds to TRBD1 (6 bases). Germline CDR1 is DFQATT and CDR2 is SNEGSKA (reference sequence). Trimming pared 3 bases from V and 7 bases from J, leaving 12 bases between. The CDR3 is 12 amino acids. CDR3 loop: CSASQGFGGYTF. CDR3 coding DNA: TGCAGTGCTAGTCAGGGGTTCGGTGGCTACACCTTC.

J is TRBJ2-3 and V is TRBV19; D may be TRBD2 (6 bases). From germline, CDR1 is LNHDA and CDR2 SQIVND (reference sequence). The ends were cut back, 5 bases at V and 4 bases at J, with 10 bases in the middle. This CDR3 is built from 13 residues. The CDR3 DNA sequence: TGTGCCAGTAGTCTTGGGACTCCAGATACGCAGTATTTT. Translated: CASSLGTPDTQYF. Full variable domain (remainder filled in from reference TRBV19 and TRBJ2-3): DGGITQSPKYLFRKEGQNVTLSCEQNLNHDAMYWYRQDPGQGLRLIYYSQIVNDFQKGDIAEGYSVSREKKESFPLTVTSAQKNPTAFYLCASSLGTPDTQYFGPGTRLTVL.

The chain is built from TRBV12-3 or TRBV12-4 and TRBJ1-1, with D unclear. V gave up 7 bases and J gave up 4 bases, with 7 bases separating them. This CDR3 has 11 residues. The CDR3 loop is CASMQATEAFF. CDR3 nucleotides: TGTGCCAGCATGCAGGCCACTGAAGCTTTCTTT.

This clone appeared once. The sample holds other DNA sequences that translate to the same CDR3. V gene TRBV9 combines with J gene TRBJ1-3; no clear D. This CDR3 has 13 residues. CDR1 and CDR2 (germline): SGDLS, YYNGEE. Trimming shortened V by 4 bases and J by 3 bases, and 8 bases separated the two germline ends. The CDR3 nucleotides read TGTGCCAGCAGCCGGGGAGATGGAAACACCATATATTTT. As protein: CASSRGDGNTIYF.

The V and J genes are TRBV5-6 and TRBJ1-2; D is unresolved. The V gene lost 5 bases and the J gene lost 4 bases, with 12 bases spanning the gap. This CDR3 contains 13 residues. Per the germline V gene, CDR1 is SGHDT and CDR2 is YYEEEE. The CDR3 spells CASRSTGSYGYTF. In nucleotides, the CDR3 is TGTGCCAGCAGGTCAACGGGATCCTATGGCTACACCTTC. Complete variable domain (other parts from reference TRBV5-6 and TRBJ1-2): DAGVTQSPTHLIKTRGQQVTLRCSPKSGHDTVSWYQQALGQGPQFIFQYYEEEERQRGNFPDRFSGHQFPNYSSELNVNALLLGDSALYLCASRSTGSYGYTFGSGTRLTVV.

This clone came up once. The genes are TRBV10-3 and TRBJ2-3; D is ambiguous. Trimming took 4 bases from V and 0 from J, leaving 8 bases between them. CDR1 is ENHRY, CDR2 SYGVKD, per germline. There are 14 residues in the CDR3. The CDR3 DNA sequence: TGTGCCATCAGTGGGCGGCCTAGCACAGATACGCAGTATTTT. It encodes CAISGRPSTDTQYF.

V and J are TRBV5-1 and TRBJ2-3, with 8 bases matching TRBD2. The V and J ends lost 3 bases and 2 bases, in that order; junction bases with no gene match: 8. The CDR3 totals 16 residues. Germline CDR1 is SGHRS and CDR2 is YFSETQ. The CDR3 region is CASSYLSGGLTDTQYF. CDR3 DNA: TGCGCCAGCAGCTATCTCAGCGGGGGCCTCACAGATACGCAGTATTTT. Filled out from reference TRBV5-1 and TRBJ2-3, the complete variable domain reads KAGVTQTPRYLIKTRGQQVTLSCSPISGHRSVSWYQQTPGQGLQFLFEYFSETQRNKGNFPGRFSGRQFSNSRSEMNVSTLELGDSALYLCASSYLSGGLTDTQYFGPGTRLTVL.

V usage is TRBV6-4 and J usage is TRBJ2-1, with 11 positions matching TRBD1. Trimming removed 6 bases from V and 9 bases from J; junction bases left unmatched: 7. Looked up from germline, CDR1 is MRHNA and CDR2 is SNTAGT. The CDR3 covers 14 residues. DNA of the CDR3: TGTGCCAGCAGCGGGACAGGGGGAGGAGGTGAGCAGTTCTTC. Protein: CASSGTGGGGEQFF.

The V and J genes are TRBV5-6 and TRBJ2-2, with D tentatively TRBD2 (6 bases). V was cut by 1 base and J by 6 bases, with 7 bases left in between. The CDR3 loop spans 13 amino acids. Germline V lookup: CDR1 SGHDT, CDR2 YYEEEE. As DNA, the CDR3 is TGTGCCAGCAGCTTGCCTAGCGCCGGGGAGCTGTTTTTT. Its protein is CASSLPSAGELFF. The full variable domain, its missing parts supplied by reference TRBV5-6 and TRBJ2-2, is DAGVTQSPTHLIKTRGQQVTLRCSPKSGHDTVSWYQQALGQGPQFIFQYYEEEERQRGNFPDRFSGHQFPNYSSELNVNALLLGDSALYLCASSLPSAGELFFGEGSRLTVL.

The rearrangement links TRBV27 to TRBJ2-1; TRBD2 aligns across 10 bases. The CDR3 totals 16 residues. Germline V gene data show CDR1 as MNHEY and CDR2 as SMNVEV (reference sequence). The V segment lost 6 bases and the J segment 5 bases; nucleotides outside the gene matches: 10. The CDR3: CASSSPGTSVHNEQFF. The CDR3 DNA follows: TGTGCCAGCAGCTCTCCCGGGACTAGCGTCCACAATGAGCAGTTCTTC.

This clone was seen just once. V is TRBV6-4 and J is TRBJ1-1, with D uncertain. Trimming took off 1 base at V and 1 base at J, with 10 bases between the two ends. The V gene's germline CDR1 is MRHNA and CDR2 SNTAGT. This CDR3 has 15 amino acids. CDR3 amino acids: CASSDLGRSNTEAFF. CDR3 coding DNA: TGTGCCAGCAGTGACTTGGGCAGATCGAACACTGAAGCTTTCTTT.

The chain couples TRBV5-1 to TRBJ1-5, with a tentative D call TRBD1 (5 bases). Looked up from germline, CDR1 is SGHRS and CDR2 is YFSETQ. The V end lost 0 bases, the J end lost 9 bases, and 16 bases lay between the germline ends. There are 15 residues in the CDR3. The CDR3: CASSLDGQIGAPQHF. As DNA, the CDR3 is TGCGCCAGCAGCTTGGACGGGCAGATTGGGGCGCCCCAGCATTTT.

This clone was seen more than once but under ten times. This chain joins TRBV29-1 and TRBJ1-2; 8 bases fit TRBD1. CDR1 and CDR2 (germline): SQVTM, ANQGSEA. This CDR3 is 12 amino acids long. V shed 7 bases, J shed 4 bases, and the junction held 5 bases outside the gene matches. CDR3 protein: CSGGQDSYGYTF. The CDR3 coding sequence is TGCAGCGGGGGACAGGACAGCTATGGCTACACCTTC. Supplemented by reference TRBV29-1 and TRBJ1-2, the full variable domain reads SAVISQKPSRDICQRGTSLTIQCQVDSQVTMMFWYRQQPGQSLTLIATANQGSEATYESGFVIDKFPISRPNLTFSTLTVSNMSPEDSSIYLCSGGQDSYGYTFGSGTRLTVV.

This clone was recorded once. The CDR3 is CASSGRGTEAFF. The CDR3 DNA reads TGTGCCAGCAGCGGCAGGGGCACTGAAGCTTTCTTT. The rearrangement links TRBV13 to TRBJ1-1; a weak D match, TRBD1 (6 bases). This CDR3 is 12 amino acids long. V gave up 5 bases and J gave up 4 bases, with 8 bases separating them. Germline-derived CDR1 and CDR2 are PRHDT and FYEKMQ (reference sequence).

This rearrangement joins TRBV6-6 to TRBJ2-7; TRBD2 matches at 8 bases. V gave up 4 bases and J gave up 6 bases; unmatched junction bases: 11. The CDR3 runs 15 residues. The germline V gene encodes CDR1 MNHNY and CDR2 SVGAGI (reference sequence). The CDR3 coding sequence is TGTGCCAGCAGTTTAGAACCGGGGGGGATCGTCGAGCAGTACTTC. This gives the protein CASSLEPGGIVEQYF.

The CDR3 DNA is TGTGCCAGCACCCTAAGACAGGGCGGCAATCAGCCCCAGCATTTT. Its translation is CASTLRQGGNQPQHF. The chain employs TRBV7-2 and TRBJ1-5; TRBD1 aligns across 7 bases. This CDR3 has 15 amino acids. Germline V gene sequence: CDR1 SGHTA, CDR2 FQGNSA. Trimming cost V 7 bases and J 2 bases; bases outside gene matches: 8. Full variable domain (outside the CDR3, taken from reference TRBV7-2 and TRBJ1-5): GAGVSQSPSNKVTEKGKDVELRCDPISGHTALYWYRQSLGQGLEFLIYFQGNSAPDKSGLPSDRFSAERTGGSVSTLTIQRTQQEDSAVYLCASTLRQGGNQPQHFGDGTRLSIL.

The CDR3 protein is CASHRQGVNYGYTF. The CDR3 DNA follows: TGTGCCAGCCACCGACAGGGTGTTAACTATGGCTACACCTTC. The V call is TRBV28, the J call TRBJ1-2, with 7 positions matching TRBD1. In germline, CDR1 is MDHEN, CDR2 SYDVKM. The CDR3 is made up of 14 amino acids. The V and J ends lost 8 bases and 1 base, in that order; junction bases with no gene match: 7.

The V and J genes are TRBV6-1 and TRBJ1-2; no clear D. In germline, CDR1 is MNHNS, CDR2 SASEGT. The V gene lost 1 base and the J gene lost 7 bases, with 10 bases spanning the gap. This CDR3 comprises 13 residues. CDR3 residues: CASSEGYSGGYTF. DNA of the CDR3: TGTGCCAGCAGTGAAGGATATTCCGGTGGCTACACCTTC.

The chain has TRBV19 and TRBJ1-1, with a tentative D call TRBD1 (6 bases). Trimming left V 5 bases short and J 3 bases short, with 10 bases between. The germline CDR1 and CDR2 sequences are LNHDA and SQIVND (reference sequence). CDR3 length equals 13 residues. The CDR3 DNA reads TGTGCCAGTAGTCTAAACAGGGACACTGAAGCTTTCTTT. Translated: CASSLNRDTEAFF.